These T cell receptor beta chains were read from a single sample in a study of blood T cell repertoires in COVID-19. The data were produced by immunoSEQ multiplex PCR, yet TCRdb's version contains in-frame clones alone and is incomplete. The sample lists about 93,000 clones, about 90% seen once, with about 1.5% in the top ten. The specimen was peripheral blood. The receptors come from a human donor with active COVID-19. The donor label of this sample is uncertain. Both conserved end residues are trimmed from each CDR3. The order of the fields is J gene, V gene, clone size, CDR3 protein. The listing skips clone size in some rows; elsewhere it reads once, few, many or a size class.

J gene: TRBJ2-4; V gene: TRBV18; clone size: -; CDR3 protein: ASSPFDKYIQY
J gene: TRBJ1-5; V gene: TRBV4-3; clone size: once; CDR3 protein: ASSRLQGDQPQH
J gene: TRBJ2-1; V gene: TRBV3-1/TRBV3-2; clone size: -; CDR3 protein: ASSQDPGRGEPF
J gene: TRBJ1-1; V gene: TRBV7-9; clone size: -; CDR3 protein: ASSVTPGGGKDTEAF
J gene: TRBJ2-1; V gene: TRBV6-2/TRBV6-3; clone size: few; CDR3 protein: ASSYGRGELDNEQF
J gene: TRBJ2-7; V gene: TRBV27; clone size: -; CDR3 protein: TSSVRASYEQY
J gene: TRBJ1-1; V gene: TRBV13; clone size: -; CDR3 protein: ASSLVAVNTEAF
J gene: TRBJ1-1; V gene: TRBV18; clone size: -; CDR3 protein: ASSPNRSGAEAF
J gene: TRBJ1-5; V gene: TRBV28; clone size: -; CDR3 protein: ASTIDRVNQPQH
J gene: TRBJ1-1; V gene: TRBV5-1; clone size: -; CDR3 protein: ASSADSGLTNTEAF
J gene: TRBJ1-4; V gene: TRBV5-1; clone size: -; CDR3 protein: ASSLGSTTNEKLF
J gene: TRBJ1-5; V gene: TRBV18; clone size: -; CDR3 protein: ASSWQGGNQPQH
J gene: TRBJ2-1; V gene: TRBV19; clone size: -; CDR3 protein: ASSMRFGLAGGPGNEQF
J gene: TRBJ1-2; V gene: TRBV5-1; clone size: -; CDR3 protein: ASSLETGTNGYT
J gene: TRBJ2-5; V gene: TRBV4-1; clone size: -; CDR3 protein: ASSLIGQGFETQY
J gene: TRBJ1-5; V gene: TRBV4-1; clone size: -; CDR3 protein: ASSLAGGQGIRNQPQH
J gene: TRBJ2-3; V gene: TRBV6-6; clone size: -; CDR3 protein: ASSSSRVLDTQY
J gene: TRBJ2-7; V gene: TRBV7-2; clone size: -; CDR3 protein: ASSQGRGEQY
J gene: TRBJ2-1; V gene: TRBV6-5; clone size: -; CDR3 protein: ASMGEPNYNEQF
J gene: TRBJ2-1; V gene: TRBV7-2; clone size: -; CDR3 protein: ASSPSTGRGEQF
J gene: TRBJ2-7; V gene: TRBV7-2; clone size: -; CDR3 protein: ASSLQGQGVYEQY
J gene: TRBJ1-1; V gene: TRBV29-1; clone size: few; CDR3 protein: SVEDGTMNTEAF
J gene: TRBJ2-1; V gene: TRBV7-2; clone size: -; CDR3 protein: ASRQTGAPTMTQF
J gene: TRBJ1-2; V gene: TRBV5-5; clone size: -; CDR3 protein: ASSLLSTRRNYGYT
J gene: TRBJ1-1; V gene: TRBV7-9; clone size: -; CDR3 protein: ASSLGRNAAEAF
J gene: TRBJ2-1; V gene: TRBV7-7; clone size: -; CDR3 protein: ASSPRRGDYNEQF
J gene: TRBJ2-2; V gene: TRBV18; clone size: -; CDR3 protein: ASSPKLAGGATGELF
J gene: TRBJ1-3; V gene: TRBV3-1/TRBV3-2; clone size: -; CDR3 protein: ASSSGNGNTIY
J gene: TRBJ1-2; V gene: TRBV9; clone size: -; CDR3 protein: ASSLDSYYGYT